This TCR beta chain was recorded in a study of CD8+ T cells in alopecia areata. Overall study findings and caveats: Unlike in mice, where it was clearer, TCR sharing across patients was less clear, possibly HLA-related.

Specimens obtained from alopecia areata patients comprised lesional scalp punch biopsies and peripheral blood. As for this clone: Antigen specificity is unknown.

Germline V gene sequence: CDR1 SGHTA, CDR2 FQGNSA. The CDR3 runs 15 residues. Trimming at V came to 5 bases and at J to 6 bases, leaving 5 bases not matched to a gene. TCR sequencing used cDNA made by reverse transcription of extracted RNA. Sequencing used immunoSEQ multiplex PCR; TCRdb keeps in-frame clones, though not all of them. The table has about 200,000 clones, around 62% seen once. The sequence derives from a human donor with alopecia areata. Sequenced material: CD4+ T cells sorted from blood, taken at week 0. The chain employs TRBV7-2 and TRBJ2-2; 11 bases map to TRBD2. As DNA, the CDR3 is TGTGCCAGCAGCCTTAGCGGGAGGGCCTCCGGGGAGCTGTTTTTT. Translated: CASSLSGRASGELFF.